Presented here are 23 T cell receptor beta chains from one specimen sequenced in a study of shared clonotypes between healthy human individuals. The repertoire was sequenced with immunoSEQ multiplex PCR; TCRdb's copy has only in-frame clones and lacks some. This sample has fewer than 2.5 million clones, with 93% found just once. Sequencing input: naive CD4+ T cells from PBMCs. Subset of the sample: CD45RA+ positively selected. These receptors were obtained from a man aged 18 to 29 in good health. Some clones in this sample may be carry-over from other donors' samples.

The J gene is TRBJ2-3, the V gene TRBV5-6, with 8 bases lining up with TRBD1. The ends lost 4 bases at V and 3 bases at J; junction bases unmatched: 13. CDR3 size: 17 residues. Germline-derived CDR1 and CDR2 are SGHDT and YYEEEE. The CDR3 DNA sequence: TGTGCCAGCAGCCGAGTCCAGGGGGCTGATGGGACAGATACGCAGTATTTT. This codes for CASSRVQGADGTDTQYF.

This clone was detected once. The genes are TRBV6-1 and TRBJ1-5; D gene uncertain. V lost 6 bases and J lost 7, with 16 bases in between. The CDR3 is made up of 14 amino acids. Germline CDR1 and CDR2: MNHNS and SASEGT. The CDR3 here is CASSQVGMGQPQHF. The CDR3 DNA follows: TGTGCCAGCAGCCAAGTTGGGATGGGCCAGCCCCAGCATTTT.

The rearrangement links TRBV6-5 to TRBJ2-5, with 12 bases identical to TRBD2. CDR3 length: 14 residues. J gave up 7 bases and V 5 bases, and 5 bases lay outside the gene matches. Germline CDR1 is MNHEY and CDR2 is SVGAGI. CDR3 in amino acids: CASSRTSGVGTQYF. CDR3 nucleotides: TGTGCCAGCAGTCGGACTAGCGGGGTCGGGACCCAGTACTTC.

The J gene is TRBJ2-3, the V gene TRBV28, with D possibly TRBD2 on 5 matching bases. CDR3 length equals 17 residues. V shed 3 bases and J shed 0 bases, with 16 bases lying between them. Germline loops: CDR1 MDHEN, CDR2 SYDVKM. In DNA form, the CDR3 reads TGTGCCAGCAGTTTTCATTATCTGGGAGCTAGCACAGATACGCAGTATTTT. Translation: CASSFHYLGASTDTQYF.

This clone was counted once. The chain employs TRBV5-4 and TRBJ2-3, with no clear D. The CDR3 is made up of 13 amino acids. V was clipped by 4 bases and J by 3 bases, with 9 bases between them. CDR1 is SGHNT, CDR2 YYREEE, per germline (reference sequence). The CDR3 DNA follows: TGTGCCAGCAGCCCTATTGTGACAGATACGCAGTATTTT. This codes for CASSPIVTDTQYF.

The CDR3 reads CAISDWREAYNEQFF. CDR3 nucleotides: TGTGCCATCAGTGATTGGCGGGAGGCTTACAATGAGCAGTTCTTC. The rearrangement uses TRBV10-3 and TRBJ2-1; 8 bases fit TRBD2. V was clipped by 3 bases and J by 4 bases; unmatched bases: 5. This CDR3 has 15 amino acids. The germline CDR1 and CDR2 sequences are ENHRY and SYGVKD.

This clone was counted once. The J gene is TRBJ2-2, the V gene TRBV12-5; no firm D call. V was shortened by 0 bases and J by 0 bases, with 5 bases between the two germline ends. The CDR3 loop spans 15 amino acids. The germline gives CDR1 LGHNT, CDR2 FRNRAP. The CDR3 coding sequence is TGTGCTAGTGGTTTGGTACTGACGAACACCGGGGAGCTGTTTTTT. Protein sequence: CASGLVLTNTGELFF.

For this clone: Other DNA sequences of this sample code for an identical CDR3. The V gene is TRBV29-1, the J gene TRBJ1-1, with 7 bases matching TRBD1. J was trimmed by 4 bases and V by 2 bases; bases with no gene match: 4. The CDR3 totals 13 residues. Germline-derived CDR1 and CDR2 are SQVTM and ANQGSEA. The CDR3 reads CSVERGRGTEAFF. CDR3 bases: TGCAGCGTTGAAAGGGGGCGCGGCACTGAAGCTTTCTTT.

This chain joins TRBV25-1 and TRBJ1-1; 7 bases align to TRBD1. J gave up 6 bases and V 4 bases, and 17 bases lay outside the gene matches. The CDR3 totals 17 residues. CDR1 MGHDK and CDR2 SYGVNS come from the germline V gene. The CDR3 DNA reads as TGTGCCAGCAGTGTGGCACGCAGGGGGACGGGCGGCTCTGAAGCTTTCTTT. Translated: CASSVARRGTGGSEAFF.

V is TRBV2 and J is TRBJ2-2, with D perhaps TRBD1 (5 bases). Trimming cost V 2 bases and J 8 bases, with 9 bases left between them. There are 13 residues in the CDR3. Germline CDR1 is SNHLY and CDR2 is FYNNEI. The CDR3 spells CASSEWGQGELFF. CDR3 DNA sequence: TGTGCCAGCAGTGAATGGGGCCAAGGGGAGCTGTTTTTT. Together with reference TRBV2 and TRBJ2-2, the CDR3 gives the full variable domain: EPEVTQTPSHQVTQMGQEVILRCVPISNHLYFYWYRQILGQKVEFLVSFYNNEISEKSEIFDDQFSVERPDGSNFTLKIRSTKLEDSAMYFCASSEWGQGELFFGEGSRLTVL.

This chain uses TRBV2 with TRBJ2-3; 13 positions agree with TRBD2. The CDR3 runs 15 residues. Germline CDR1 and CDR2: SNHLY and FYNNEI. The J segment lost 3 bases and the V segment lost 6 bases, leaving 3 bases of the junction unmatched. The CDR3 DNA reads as TGTGCCAGCAGGAAGGGACTAGCGGGAACAGATACGCAGTATTTT. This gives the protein CASRKGLAGTDTQYF.

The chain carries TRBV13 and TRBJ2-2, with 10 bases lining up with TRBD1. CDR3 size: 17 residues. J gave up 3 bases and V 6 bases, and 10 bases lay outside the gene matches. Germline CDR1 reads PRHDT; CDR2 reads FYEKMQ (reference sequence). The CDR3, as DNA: TGTGCCAGCAGGTCAAAGGGGGACAGGGGTCACACCGGGGAGCTGTTTTTT. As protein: CASRSKGDRGHTGELFF.

For the CDR3, the DNA is TGTGCCAGCAGTTCTAGCTTTAACCACGAGCAGTACTTC. Its protein is CASSSSFNHEQYF. The V call is TRBV28, the J call TRBJ2-7, with a possible D match to TRBD2 (5 bases). Germline V gives CDR1 MDHEN, CDR2 SYDVKM. The V end was cut by 4 bases, the J end by 5 bases, with 12 bases between. The CDR3 totals 13 residues.

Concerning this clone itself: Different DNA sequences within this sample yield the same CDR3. As DNA, the CDR3 is TGTGCCAGCTCACCCCAGGGCCGCACTGAAGCTTTCTTT. Translation gives CASSPQGRTEAFF. This chain connects TRBV18 to TRBJ1-1; tentative D call: TRBD1 (5 bases). CDR1 is KGHSH and CDR2 is LQKENI in the germline V gene. The V end was cut by 3 bases, the J end by 4 bases, with 9 bases between. The CDR3 totals 13 residues. Together with reference TRBV18 and TRBJ1-1, the CDR3 gives the full variable domain: NAGVMQNPRHLVRRRGQEARLRCSPMKGHSHVYWYRQLPEEGLKFMVYLQKENIIDESGMPKERFSAEFPKEGPSILRIQQVVRGDSAAYFCASSPQGRTEAFFGQGTRLTVV.

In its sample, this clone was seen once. CDR3 sequence reads: CASSLVRRGISDPNTEAFF. As DNA, the CDR3 is TGTGCCAGCAGCTTAGTTCGCAGGGGCATCTCGGATCCGAACACTGAAGCTTTCTTT. The chain joins TRBV7-2 to TRBJ1-1; possibly TRBD1 for D (6 bases). Germline V lookup: CDR1 SGHTA, CDR2 FQGNSA. The V gene lost 1 base and the J gene lost 1 base, with 22 bases spanning the gap. The CDR3 has 19 residues.

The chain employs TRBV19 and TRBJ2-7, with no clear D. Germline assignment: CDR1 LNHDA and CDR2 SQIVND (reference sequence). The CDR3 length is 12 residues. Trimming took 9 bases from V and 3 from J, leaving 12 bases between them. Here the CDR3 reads CASAQGSYEQYF. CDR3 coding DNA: TGTGCCAGCGCCCAAGGTAGCTACGAGCAGTACTTC.

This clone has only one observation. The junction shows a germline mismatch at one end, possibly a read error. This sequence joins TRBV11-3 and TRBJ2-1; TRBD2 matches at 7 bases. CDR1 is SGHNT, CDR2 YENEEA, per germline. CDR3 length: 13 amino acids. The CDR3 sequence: CASSLERESEQFF. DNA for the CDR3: TGTGCCAGCAGCCTAGAGCGGGAAAGTGAGCAGTTCTTC.

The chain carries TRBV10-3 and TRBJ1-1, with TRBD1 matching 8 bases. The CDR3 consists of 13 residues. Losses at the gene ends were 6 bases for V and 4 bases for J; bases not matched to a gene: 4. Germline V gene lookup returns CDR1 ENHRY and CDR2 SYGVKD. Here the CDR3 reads CAISQGAPTEAFF. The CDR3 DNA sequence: TGTGCCATCAGCCAGGGGGCGCCCACTGAAGCTTTCTTT.

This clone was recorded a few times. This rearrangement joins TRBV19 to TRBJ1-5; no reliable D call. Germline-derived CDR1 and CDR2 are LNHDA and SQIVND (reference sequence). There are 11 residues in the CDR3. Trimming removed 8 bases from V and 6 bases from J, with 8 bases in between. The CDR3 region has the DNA TGTGCCAGTGGAGGGTTTCAGCCCCAGCATTTT. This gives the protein CASGGFQPQHF.

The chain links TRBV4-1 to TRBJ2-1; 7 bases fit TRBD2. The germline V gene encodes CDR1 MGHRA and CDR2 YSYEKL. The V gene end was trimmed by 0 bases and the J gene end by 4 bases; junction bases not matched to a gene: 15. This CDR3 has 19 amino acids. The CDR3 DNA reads TGCGCCAGCAGCCAAGATCAAGCGGAGCGGGGCGGGAGTTACAATGAGCAGTTCTTC. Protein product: CASSQDQAERGGSYNEQFF.

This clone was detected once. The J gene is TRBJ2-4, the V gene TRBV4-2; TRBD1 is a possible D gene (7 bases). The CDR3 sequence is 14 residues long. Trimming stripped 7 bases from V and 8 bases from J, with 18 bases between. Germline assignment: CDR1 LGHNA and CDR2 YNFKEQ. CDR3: CASKGSRGADIQYF. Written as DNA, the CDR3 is TGTGCCAGCAAAGGGTCCAGGGGGGCGGACATTCAGTACTTC.

This CDR3 is CASSLTGAEETQYF. CDR3 DNA sequence: TGTGCCAGCAGCTTAACCGGGGCCGAAGAGACCCAGTACTTC. V usage is TRBV7-3 and J usage is TRBJ2-5; D might be TRBD1 or TRBD2, each matching 5 bases. The germline V gene encodes CDR1 SGHTA and CDR2 FQGTGA. The CDR3 has 14 residues. Trimming pared 0 bases from V and 3 bases from J, leaving 8 bases between.

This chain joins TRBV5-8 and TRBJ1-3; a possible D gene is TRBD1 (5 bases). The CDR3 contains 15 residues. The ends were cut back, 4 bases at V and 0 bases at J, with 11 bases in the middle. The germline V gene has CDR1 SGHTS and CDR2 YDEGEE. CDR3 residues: CASSPGRVSGNTIYF. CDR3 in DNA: TGTGCCAGCAGCCCGGGACGAGTCTCTGGAAACACCATATATTTT.